This T cell receptor beta chain was sequenced in a study of immune characterization of retroperitoneal liposarcoma. The CDR3 sequence is 13 residues long. Trimming left V 5 bases short and J 5 bases short, with 10 bases between. Per germline, CDR1 WNHNN and CDR2 SYGVQD (reference sequence). One entry per CDR3 protein, called by TCRdb with MiXCR from the PCR reads. The sample shows approximately 9,000 distinct CDR3 sequences, around a quarter of them seen only once. The TCR was taken from a male donor with retroperitoneal liposarcoma. Sequenced input: tumor tissue. This sequence joins TRBV10-1 and TRBJ2-1; D not resolved. For the CDR3, the DNA is TGCGCCAGCAGTTTAGGGCTCAACAATGAGCAGTTCTTC. Translated: CASSLGLNNEQFF.